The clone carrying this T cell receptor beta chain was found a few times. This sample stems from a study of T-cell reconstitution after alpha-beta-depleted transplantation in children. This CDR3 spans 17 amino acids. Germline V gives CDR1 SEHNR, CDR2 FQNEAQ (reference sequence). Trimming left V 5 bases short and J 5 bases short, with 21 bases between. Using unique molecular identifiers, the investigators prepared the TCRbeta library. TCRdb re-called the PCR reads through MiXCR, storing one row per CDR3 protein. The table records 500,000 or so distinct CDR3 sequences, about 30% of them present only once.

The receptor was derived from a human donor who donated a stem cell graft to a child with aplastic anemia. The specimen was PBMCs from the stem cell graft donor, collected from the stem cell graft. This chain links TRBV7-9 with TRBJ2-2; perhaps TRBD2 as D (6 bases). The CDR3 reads CASSPNSGGLSTGELFF. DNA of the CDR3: TGTGCCAGCAGCCCCAATAGCGGCGGCCTGAGTACCGGGGAGCTGTTTTTT.